What follows are 15 T cell receptor beta chains derived from one specimen sequenced in a study of cytomegalovirus exposure and HLA in healthy donors. 13 Jbeta primers and 60 Vbeta primers were used for the PCR. Produced via immunoSEQ multiplex PCR; TCRdb's table is partial and in-frame only. In the table there are some 100,000 clones, about 74% of which are singletons. The sample consisted of PBMCs. Source of these receptors: a female donor in good health and CMV-seronegative.

The CDR3 DNA reads as TGTGCCAGCAGACCCCAGCGGGGGAGCACAGATACGCAGTATTTT. Translated: CASRPQRGSTDTQYF. The chain combines TRBV5-4 with TRBJ2-3, with 8 bases lining up with TRBD2. J gave up 0 bases and V 5 bases, and 5 bases lay outside the gene matches. Per the germline V gene, CDR1 is SGHNT and CDR2 is YYREEE (reference sequence). The CDR3 covers 15 residues.

The CDR3 reads CASSLTLAAPDTQYF. CDR3 coding DNA: TGTGCCAGCAGCTTAACACTAGCGGCCCCAGATACGCAGTATTTT. V is TRBV7-9 and J is TRBJ2-3; 8 bases are shared with TRBD2. The CDR3 sequence is 15 residues long. The germline V gene has CDR1 SEHNR and CDR2 FQNEAQ (reference sequence). V shed 2 bases, J shed 4 bases, and the junction held 5 bases outside the gene matches.

This chain connects TRBV30 to TRBJ2-3, with 8 bases that match TRBD1. The CDR3 runs to 15 residues. Germline V gives CDR1 GTSNPN, CDR2 SVGIG (reference sequence). V gave up 0 bases and J gave up 5 bases; unmatched junction bases: 7. The CDR3 bases are TGTGCCTGGAGTGTAACCAGGGGGCGGGGAGATACGCAGTATTTT. Translating it yields CAWSVTRGRGDTQYF.

The chain couples TRBV7-3 to TRBJ1-1; tentative D call: TRBD1 (5 bases). Germline V CDR1 and CDR2: SGHTA, FQGTGA. The CDR3 totals 14 residues. V lost 5 bases and J 4 bases, leaving 14 bases between the germline ends. Here the CDR3 reads CASSPLAGGTEAFF. DNA of the CDR3: TGTGCCAGCAGCCCCCTGGCCGGGGGCACTGAAGCTTTCTTT.

The CDR3 loop is CASSVGDGLAGLNEQFF. The CDR3 region has the DNA TGTGCCAGCAGTGTCGGAGACGGACTAGCGGGGTTAAATGAGCAGTTCTTC. This sequence joins TRBV2 and TRBJ2-1, with TRBD2 matching over 12 bases. Germline CDR1 is SNHLY and CDR2 is FYNNEI. The CDR3 covers 17 residues. J gave up 7 bases and V 4 bases, and 11 bases lay outside the gene matches.

The V gene is TRBV7-2, the J gene TRBJ1-6; D remains unclear. The V gene's germline CDR1 is SGHTA and CDR2 FQGNSA. Trimming left V 1 base short and J 10 bases short, with 5 bases between. The CDR3 runs 12 residues. This CDR3 is CASSLVGSPLHF. CDR3 sequence (DNA): TGTGCCAGCAGCTTAGTTGGCTCACCCCTCCACTTT.

The chain carries TRBV9 and TRBJ2-2, with TRBD2 matching 11 bases. This CDR3 is built from 15 residues. Germline V gene lookup returns CDR1 SGDLS and CDR2 YYNGEE. V shed 0 bases and J 6 bases; nucleotides not matched to a gene: 1. The CDR3 DNA follows: TGTGCCAGCAGCGTAGATAGCGGGGGGGCCGGGGAGCTGTTTTTT. Its translation: CASSVDSGGAGELFF.

About this clone: The junction departs from germline at one end; a sequencing error may be responsible. Other DNA sequences in the sample encode the same CDR3. The chain links TRBV15 to TRBJ1-6; D gene uncertain. The V gene's germline CDR1 is LNHNV and CDR2 YYDKDF (reference sequence). The CDR3 is 15 amino acids. The CDR3 region is CATSREGGLNSPLHF. The CDR3 coding sequence is TGTGCCACCAGCAGAGAAGGAGGCCTGAATTCGCCCCTCCACTTT.

CDR3 sequence reads: CASSLYVGDGYTF. CDR3 coding DNA: TGCGCCAGCAGCTTGTATGTGGGAGATGGCTACACCTTC. This sequence joins TRBV5-1 and TRBJ1-2; D gene uncertain. V was shortened by 1 base and J by 6 bases, with 10 bases between the two germline ends. Germline V lookup: CDR1 SGHRS, CDR2 YFSETQ. This CDR3 has 13 amino acids.

V and J are TRBV4-1 and TRBJ2-7; 10 bases agree with TRBD1. This CDR3 contains 16 residues. Germline assignment: CDR1 MGHRA and CDR2 YSYEKL. The V and J ends lost 0 bases and 9 bases, in that order; junction bases with no gene match: 11. For the CDR3, the DNA is TGCGCCAGCAGCCAAGAGAGGGGACAGGGGATTGTGGGGCAGTACTTC. Amino acids: CASSQERGQGIVGQYF.

The chain links TRBV5-6 to TRBJ1-2, with D tentatively TRBD1 (6 bases). Trimming stripped 1 base from V and 5 bases from J, with 15 bases between. CDR1 and CDR2 from the germline V gene are SGHDT and YYEEEE. The CDR3 is made up of 15 amino acids. The DNA for the CDR3 is TGTGCCAGCAGCTTGCGTACAGGGCGGCGGTATGGCTACACCTTC. It yields the protein CASSLRTGRRYGYTF.

The chain employs TRBV2 and TRBJ1-6; the match to TRBD1 covers 7 bases. V lost 3 bases and J lost 8; bases outside the gene matches: 10. This CDR3 has 16 amino acids. In germline, CDR1 is SNHLY, CDR2 FYNNEI. Written as DNA, the CDR3 is TGTGCCAGCAGTGACATAATTCGGGACAGCCATTCACCCCTCCACTTT. Its translation is CASSDIIRDSHSPLHF.

The chain has TRBV7-9 and TRBJ1-2, with 11 bases fitting TRBD1. Germline CDR1 and CDR2: SEHNR and FQNEAQ (reference sequence). This CDR3 contains 14 residues. J gave up 6 bases and V 5 bases, and 5 bases lay outside the gene matches. The CDR3 DNA sequence: TGTGCCAGCAGCGGGACAGGGGGAACGGATGGCTACACCTTC. Residues: CASSGTGGTDGYTF.

This clone was seen just once. This sequence joins TRBV9 and TRBJ2-3; the D gene is possibly TRBD2 (5 bases). Germline V CDR1 and CDR2: SGDLS, YYNGEE. This CDR3 contains 16 residues. The ends were cut back, 2 bases at V and 1 base at J, with 14 bases in the middle. This chain's CDR3 is CASSVATLRGTDTQYF. The CDR3 bases are TGTGCCAGCAGCGTGGCGACCCTGCGGGGCACAGATACGCAGTATTTT.

This clone showed up just once. The V and J genes are TRBV27 and TRBJ2-3; the D gene is possibly TRBD1 (6 bases). V was trimmed by 6 bases and J by 4 bases, leaving 17 bases between them. This CDR3 spans 15 amino acids. CDR1 and CDR2 from the germline V gene are MNHEY and SMNVEV (reference sequence). CDR3 loop: CASRLIGQSPDTQYF. The CDR3 region has the DNA TGTGCCAGCAGATTAATTGGACAGTCTCCAGATACGCAGTATTTT.